This T cell receptor beta chain was captured by sequencing in a study of T-cell reconstitution after alpha-beta-depleted transplantation in children. Study conclusions and caveats: Fresh T-cell production supplied most of the T-cell counts and diversity seen one year after transplant. The high TCRbeta diversity at day 60 in some patients came from surviving recipient T cells and thymic progenitors. Reported findings indicate that, about two months after transplant, alpha-beta T cells came from several hundred expanded clones, which were derived from non-depleted graft cells.

This clonotype was seen at least ten times. The antigen is undetermined. This sample's TCRbeta library carried unique molecular identifier barcodes. TCRdb reprocessed the PCR reads with MiXCR, giving one entry per CDR3 protein. The sample records 100,000 or so distinct CDR3 sequences, over 6% being singletons. Trimming left V 6 bases short and J 4 bases short, with 22 bases between. The CDR3 runs 18 residues. The material sequenced was PBMCs, taken before TCRalphabeta/CD19-depleted stem cell transplant. The rearrangement links TRBV12-3 or TRBV12-4 to TRBJ2-6; a weak D match, TRBD2 (5 bases). This sequence was found in a boy aged 2-9 years with acute lymphoblastic leukemia, due to receive a stem cell transplant. CDR3 coding DNA: TGTGCCAGCAGGCGAACACGGATGAGGGAAGGGGGGGCCAACGTCCTGACTTTC. Its protein is CASRRTRMREGGANVLTF.